The rows below give T cell receptor beta chains drawn from one sample of a study of CD8 T cells in Susac syndrome. TCRdb fed the immunoSEQ multiplex PCR reads into MiXCR, producing one record per CDR3 protein. The sample has 75,000 to 100,000 distinct CDR3 sequences, 94% seen once; the top ten hold about 0.99%. The specimen sequenced was CD8+ T cells from PBMCs. The receptors shown here come from a human donor with Susac syndrome. The CDR3 runs from the conserved cysteine through the conserved F or W. A D gene is named only where the DNA matches it firmly. Clone size is stated in some rows and not others, as once, few, many or a class when expanded.

>few|TRBV11-3|TRBJ2-3|TRBD2
CASSPGGATDTQYF
TGTGCCAGCAGCCCCGGGGGGGCCACAGATACGCAGTATTTT
>-|TRBV11-1|TRBJ1-1|-
CASSLDPIPRGRPNTEAFF
TGTGCCAGCAGCTTAGACCCTATACCCCGGGGACGGCCGAACACTGAAGCTTTCTTT
>-|TRBV29-1|TRBJ2-3|-
CSAQLLGEIDTQYF
TGCAGCGCTCAGCTTCTGGGCGAGATAGATACGCAGTATTTT
>-|TRBV4-3|TRBJ1-1|-
CASSQEDGNTEAFF
TGCGCCAGCAGCCAGGAGGACGGGAACACTGAAGCTTTCTTT
>-|TRBV27|TRBJ2-3|-
CASSLTLPTDTQYF
TGTGCCAGCAGTTTGACCCTCCCCACAGATACGCAGTATTTT
>-|TRBV12-3/TRBV12-4|TRBJ1-5|-
CASSFGGSNQPQHF
TGTGCCAGCAGTTTTGGGGGGAGCAATCAGCCCCAGCATTTT
>-|TRBV7-9|TRBJ2-7|-
CASSLTGTDERDEQYF
TGTGCCAGCAGCCTCACCGGGACGGACGAGAGGGACGAGCAGTACTTC
>-|TRBV3-1|TRBJ2-1|TRBD1
CASSLAQGAKQFF
TGTGCCAGCAGCCTGGCACAGGGGGCAAAGCAGTTCTTC
>-|TRBV29-1|TRBJ2-7|TRBD1
CSVEDDGGQGADEQYF
TGCAGCGTTGAAGATGATGGAGGACAGGGTGCGGACGAGCAGTACTTC
>-|TRBV29-1|TRBJ2-2|-
CSVVNLTGELFF
TGCAGCGTTGTAAACCTCACCGGGGAGCTGTTTTTT